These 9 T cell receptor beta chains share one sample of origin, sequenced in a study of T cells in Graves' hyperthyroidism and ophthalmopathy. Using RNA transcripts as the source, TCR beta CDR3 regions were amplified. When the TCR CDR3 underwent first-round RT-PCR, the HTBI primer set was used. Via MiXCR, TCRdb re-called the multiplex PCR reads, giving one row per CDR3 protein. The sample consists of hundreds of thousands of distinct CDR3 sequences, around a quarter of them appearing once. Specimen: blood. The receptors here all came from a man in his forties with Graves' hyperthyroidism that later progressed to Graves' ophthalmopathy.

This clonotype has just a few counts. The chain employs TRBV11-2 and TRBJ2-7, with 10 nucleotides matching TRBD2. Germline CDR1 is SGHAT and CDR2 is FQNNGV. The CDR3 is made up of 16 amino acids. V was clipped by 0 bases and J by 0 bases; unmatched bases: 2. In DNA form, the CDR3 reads TGTGCCAGCAGCTTAGACGGGACTAGCGTCTCCTACGAGCAGTACTTC. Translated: CASSLDGTSVSYEQYF.

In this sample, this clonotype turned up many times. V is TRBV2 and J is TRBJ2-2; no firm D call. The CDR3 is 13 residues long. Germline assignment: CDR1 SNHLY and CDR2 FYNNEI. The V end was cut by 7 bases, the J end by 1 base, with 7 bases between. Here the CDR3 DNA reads TGTGCCAGCATTGGGGTGAACACCGGGGAGCTGTTTTTT. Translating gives CASIGVNTGELFF.

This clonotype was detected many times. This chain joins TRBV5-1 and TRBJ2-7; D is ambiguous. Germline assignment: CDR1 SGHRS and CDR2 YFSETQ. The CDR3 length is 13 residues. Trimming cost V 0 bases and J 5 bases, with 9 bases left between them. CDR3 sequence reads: CASSLGFVHEQYF. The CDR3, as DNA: TGCGCCAGCAGCTTGGGTTTCGTTCACGAGCAGTACTTC.

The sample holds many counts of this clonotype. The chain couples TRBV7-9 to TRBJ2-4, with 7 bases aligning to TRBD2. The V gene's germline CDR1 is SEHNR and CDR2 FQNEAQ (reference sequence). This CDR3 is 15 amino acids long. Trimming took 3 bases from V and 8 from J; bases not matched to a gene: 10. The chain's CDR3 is CASSLTRGRVDIQYF. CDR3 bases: TGTGCCAGCAGCTTGACTAGAGGGAGGGTAGACATTCAGTACTTC. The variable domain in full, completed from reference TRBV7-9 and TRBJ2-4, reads DTGVSQNPRHKITKRGQNVTFRCDPISEHNRLYWYRQTLGQGPEFLTYFQNEAQLEKSRLLSDRFSAERPKGSFSTLEIQRTEQGDSAMYLCASSLTRGRVDIQYFGAGTRLSVL.

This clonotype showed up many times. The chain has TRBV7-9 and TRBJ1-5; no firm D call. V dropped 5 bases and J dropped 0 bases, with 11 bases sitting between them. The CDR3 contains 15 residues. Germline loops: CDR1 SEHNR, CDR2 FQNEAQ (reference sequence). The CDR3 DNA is TGTGCCAGCAGCCCAATTGGGGATAGCAATCAGCCCCAGCATTTT. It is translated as CASSPIGDSNQPQHF.

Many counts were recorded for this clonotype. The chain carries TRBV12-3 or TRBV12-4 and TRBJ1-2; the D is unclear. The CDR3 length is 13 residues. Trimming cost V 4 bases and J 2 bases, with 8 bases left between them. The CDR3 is CASSSQGNYGYTF. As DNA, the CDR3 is TGTGCCAGCAGTTCACAAGGGAACTATGGCTACACCTTC.

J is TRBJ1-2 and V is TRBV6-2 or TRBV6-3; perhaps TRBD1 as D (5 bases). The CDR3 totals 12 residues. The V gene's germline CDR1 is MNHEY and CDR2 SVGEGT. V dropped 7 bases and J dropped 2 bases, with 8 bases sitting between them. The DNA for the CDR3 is TGTGCCAGCACCACAGGAAACTATGGCTACACCTTC. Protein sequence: CASTTGNYGYTF.

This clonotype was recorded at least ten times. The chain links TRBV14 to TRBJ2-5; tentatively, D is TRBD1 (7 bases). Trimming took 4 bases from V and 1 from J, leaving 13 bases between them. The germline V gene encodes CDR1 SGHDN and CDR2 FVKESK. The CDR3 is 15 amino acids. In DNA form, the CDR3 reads TGTGCCAGCAGCCCTCGACAGGGAGGCCAAGAGACCCAGTACTTC. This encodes CASSPRQGGQETQYF. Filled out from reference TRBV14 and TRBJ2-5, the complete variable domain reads EAGVTQFPSHSVIEKGQTVTLRCDPISGHDNLYWYRRVMGKEIKFLLHFVKESKQDESGMPNNRFLAERTGGTYSTLKVQPAELEDSGVYFCASSPRQGGQETQYFGPGTRLLVL.

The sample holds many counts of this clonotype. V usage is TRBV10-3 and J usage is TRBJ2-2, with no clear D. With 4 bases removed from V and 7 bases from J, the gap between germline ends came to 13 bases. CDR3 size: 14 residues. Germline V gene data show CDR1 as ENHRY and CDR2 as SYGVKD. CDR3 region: CAISVRPDDGELFF. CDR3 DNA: TGTGCCATCAGTGTAAGACCTGACGACGGGGAGCTGTTTTTT.